This T cell receptor beta chain was recovered during a study of shared clonotypes between healthy human individuals. Study-wide context: CD8 memory received one plate per donor, CD8 naive two, CD4 memory three and CD4 naive three. Study-level points and caveats: Estimated clonotype richness was generally higher in naive than memory subsets.

The assay was run at deep level. The data were produced by immunoSEQ multiplex PCR, yet TCRdb's version contains in-frame clones alone and is incomplete. The data hold some 700,000 clones, with less than 95% observed a single time. Regarding this clone: Its antigen is not identified.

This CDR3 has 14 residues. Per the germline V gene, CDR1 is MNHEY and CDR2 is SMNVEV (reference sequence). V lost 3 bases to trimming and J lost 10 bases; unmatched junction nucleotides: 8. This clonotype originated in a man aged 18 to 30 in good health. Some clones in this sample may be carry-over from other donors' samples. The sample taken for sequencing was memory CD8+ T cells from PBMCs. The subset was: CD45RO+ cells pooled with CCR7-negative TemRA cells. The genes are TRBV27 and TRBJ2-7, with 11 nucleotides matching TRBD2. The CDR3: CASSFLAGGLIQYF. For the CDR3, the DNA is TGTGCCAGCAGTTTTCTAGCGGGAGGACTTATTCAGTACTTC.